This T cell receptor (beta chain) is drawn from a study of shared clonotypes between healthy human individuals. TCRdb keeps only in-frame clones here, not all; method: immunoSEQ multiplex PCR. Here the sample spans about 700,000 clones, 92% being singletons. In germline, CDR1 is SGHAT, CDR2 FQNNGV. The CDR3 runs to 14 residues. With V trimmed by 5 bases and J by 6 bases, 6 bases remained unmatched. Naive CD8 cells were CD45RO-negative, positively selected for CCR7, excluding terminally differentiated effector memory CD45RA+ cells. The chain couples TRBV11-2 to TRBJ1-5, with TRBD1 matching 8 bases. This TCR derives from a man aged 25-40 years in good health. Specimen: naive CD8+ T cells sorted from blood. As DNA, the CDR3 is TGTGCCAGCAGCCTAGGACAGGGAGGTCAGCCCCAGCATTTT. Translating it yields CASSLGQGGQPQHF.